A single T cell receptor beta chain is shown here with its context. Its antigen remains unidentified. One end of the junction is discordant with germline, which a read error may explain. TCR alpha and beta CDR3 regions were amplified from RNA using iRepertoire nested multiplex PCR. For one-step reverse transcription and amplification, roughly 95-400 ng of tissue mRNA or PBMC total RNA was used. TCRdb independently ran MiXCR on the multiplex PCR reads; one entry per CDR3 protein. The sample carries 90,000 to 100,000 distinct CDR3 sequences, roughly 37% recorded once. Looked up from germline, CDR1 is DFQATT and CDR2 is SNEGSKA (reference sequence). This CDR3 has 18 amino acids. This sample is drawn from a study of glioma-infiltrating T cells. Whole-study findings and limits: Tissue-blood divergence was below expectation in non-neoplastic patients, above in gliomas.

J is TRBJ2-3 and V is TRBV20-1; weak D call: TRBD2 (5 bases). Sequenced material: glioma tissue, nonneoplastic brain tissue, or PBMCs (not recorded which). This receptor was obtained from a human donor with low-grade glioma or glioblastoma, undergoing nonglioma brain surgery, or in good health (not recorded which). CDR3 protein: CSARDPHARDLSTDTQYF. CDR3 nucleotide sequence: TGCAGTGCCAGAGATCCCCACGCGAGGGATCTTAGCACAGATACGCAGTATTTT.